The next 22 T cell receptor beta chains were all read from a single sample in a study of blood T cells in healthy people across ages (dated by TCRdb to between 2015 and 2017). Libraries came from 5' RACE. Sequencing used an Illumina HiSeq 2500. The second PCR ran for about 6 to 12 cycles and used a J-beta primer mix along with a sample-barcoded 5' primer. The raw public data were reprocessed by TCRdb itself: fastp quality trimming at Q25, MiXCR clonotype calling, in-frame beta chains only. CDR3 protein duplicates are merged, each entry listing the most common genes and DNA. Across this sample there are over 950,000 distinct CDR3 sequences, with approximately 50% seen only once. The ten most abundant clones make up 20% to 25% of the sample. Material: blood. These receptors all stem from a woman in her fifties or sixties in good health.

This clonotype was seen at least ten times. The genes are TRBV10-3 and TRBJ2-7; D gene uncertain. Trimming took 4 bases from V and 7 from J, leaving 8 bases between them. The CDR3 runs 11 residues. Germline V CDR1 and CDR2: ENHRY, SYGVKD. The CDR3 protein is CAISGDTEQYF. The CDR3 DNA reads TGTGCCATCAGTGGGGATACGGAGCAGTACTTC.

The chain uses TRBV7-2 and TRBJ1-5; the match to TRBD1 covers 8 bases. Per germline, CDR1 SGHTA and CDR2 FQGNSA. V shed 2 bases and J 0 bases; nucleotides not matched to a gene: 3. This CDR3 spans 16 amino acids. The CDR3 coding sequence is TGTGCCAGCAGCTTAAGGACAGGGCGTAGCAATCAGCCCCAGCATTTT. Its translation is CASSLRTGRSNQPQHF.

The chain links TRBV2 to TRBJ1-6; D ambiguous. The CDR3 is made up of 14 amino acids. CDR1 SNHLY and CDR2 FYNNEI come from the germline V gene. Between the trimmed V and J ends, which lost 4 bases and 13 bases, there was a span of 17 bases. CDR3 loop: CASSGEGIRIPLHF. The CDR3 DNA reads as TGTGCCAGCAGTGGGGAGGGCATTCGAATCCCCCTCCACTTT.

The V gene is TRBV6-2 or TRBV6-3, the J gene TRBJ2-1; 9 bases align to TRBD2. Losses at the gene ends were 5 bases for V and 9 bases for J; bases not matched to a gene: 17. Germline CDR1 is MNHEY and CDR2 is SVGEGT. The CDR3 has 17 residues. As DNA, the CDR3 is TGTGCCAGCAGTCTCCGAGGGGGGCGGGAGGGCCAAAGTGAGCAGTTCTTC. Translating it yields CASSLRGGREGQSEQFF.

This sequence joins TRBV3-1 and TRBJ2-3; TRBD1 matches at 10 bases. The CDR3 has 14 amino acids. With 10 bases clipped from V and 3 bases from J, the junction kept 7 bases outside the gene matches. Germline CDR1 reads LGHDT; CDR2 reads YNNKEL (reference sequence). The CDR3 region has the DNA TGTGCCACAGCTTCGGGACAGGGGACAGATACGCAGTATTTT. Its translation: CATASGQGTDTQYF.

This clonotype has just a few counts. The chain joins TRBV20-1 to TRBJ2-1; 11 positions agree with TRBD2. The ends lost 4 bases at V and 7 bases at J; junction bases unmatched: 9. This CDR3 is built from 15 residues. Germline CDR1 and CDR2: DFQATT and SNEGSKA (reference sequence). For the CDR3, the DNA is TGCAGTGCTAAGACTAGCGGGGTCTTCGAGAATGAGCAGTTCTTC. Protein sequence: CSAKTSGVFENEQFF.

This clonotype has a handful of counts. The rearrangement uses TRBV24-1 and TRBJ2-6, with a tentative D call TRBD2 (6 bases). Germline-derived CDR1 and CDR2 are KGHDR and SFDVKD. Trimming left V 3 bases short and J 0 bases short, with 17 bases between. This CDR3 has 19 amino acids. The CDR3 loop is CATSDPTGTVSSGANVLTF. Written as DNA, the CDR3 is TGTGCCACCAGTGATCCTACCGGGACTGTGTCCTCTGGGGCCAACGTCCTGACTTTC.

This clonotype has just one count. The V call is TRBV7-6, the J call TRBJ2-2; D gene uncertain. Germline CDR1 SGHVS, CDR2 FNYEAQ. There are 14 residues in the CDR3. Trimming cost V 3 bases and J 8 bases, with 13 bases left between them. The CDR3 region is CASSLGFIGGELFF. CDR3 in DNA: TGTGCCAGCAGCTTGGGGTTCATAGGGGGGGAGCTGTTTTTT. The full variable domain, rest sourced from reference TRBV7-6 and TRBJ2-2, is GAGVSQSPRYKVTKRGQDVALRCDPISGHVSLYWYRQALGQGPEFLTYFNYEAQQDKSGLPNDRFSAERPEGSISTLTIQRTEQRDSAMYRCASSLGFIGGELFFGEGSRLTVL.

The chain uses TRBV2 and TRBJ1-2; D is perhaps TRBD1 (5 bases). The germline V gene has CDR1 SNHLY and CDR2 FYNNEI. The V gene lost 10 bases and the J gene lost 0 bases, with 21 bases spanning the gap. The CDR3 is 16 residues long. CDR3 nucleotides: TGTGCCATCGGGGGTGGACTCTGGCGTTCTAACTATGGCTACACCTTC. As protein: CAIGGGLWRSNYGYTF.

This chain joins TRBV12-3 or TRBV12-4 and TRBJ2-1, with 11 bases aligning to TRBD2. Trimming cost V 8 bases and J 4 bases; bases outside gene matches: 7. The CDR3 is made up of 15 amino acids. CDR3 protein: CASSASGGIYNEQFF. CDR3 nucleotides: TGTGCCAGCTCGGCTAGCGGGGGGATTTACAATGAGCAGTTCTTC.

This clonotype showed up many times. The chain recombines TRBV10-3 with TRBJ2-7; D is uncertain. The CDR3 contains 14 residues. Trimming pared 5 bases from V and 2 bases from J, leaving 13 bases between. Germline V lookup: CDR1 ENHRY, CDR2 SYGVKD. DNA for the CDR3: TGTGCCATCAGTATCGAGCTTAGGGCCTACGAGCAGTACTTC. This encodes CAISIELRAYEQYF.

This clonotype has only a few counts. V is TRBV20-1 and J is TRBJ2-3; a possible D gene is TRBD2 (5 bases). The germline V and J ends were trimmed by 6 bases and 0 bases, with 19 bases remaining between them. CDR3 length: 16 residues. The V gene's germline CDR1 is DFQATT and CDR2 SNEGSKA (reference sequence). The CDR3 sequence is CSAEHPIATSTDTQYF. CDR3 bases: TGCAGTGCGGAACACCCAATAGCGACTAGCACAGATACGCAGTATTTT.

The V gene is TRBV6-1, the J gene TRBJ2-5; D remains ambiguous. The CDR3 spans 13 residues. The V gene lost 1 base and the J gene lost 10 bases, with 13 bases spanning the gap. Germline-derived CDR1 and CDR2 are MNHNS and SASEGT. The CDR3 bases are TGTGCCAGCAGTGAAGGGGCTCGCGGCCACCAGTACTTC. The encoded protein is CASSEGARGHQYF.

V gene TRBV5-1 combines with J gene TRBJ2-7, with D unresolved. CDR1 is SGHRS, CDR2 YFSETQ, per germline. Trimming removed 3 bases from V and 6 bases from J, with 16 bases in between. CDR3 length equals 14 residues. The CDR3 DNA sequence: TGCGCCAGCAGCTCCGGACGGGCCGTCGGCGAGCAGTACTTC. Amino acid sequence: CASSSGRAVGEQYF.

This clonotype was seen more than once but under ten times. The chain is built from TRBV6-2 or TRBV6-3 and TRBJ2-7; D is ambiguous. V was cut by 4 bases and J by 9 bases, with 4 bases left in between. CDR1 MNHEY and CDR2 SVGEGT come from the germline V gene. This CDR3 contains 9 residues. Here the CDR3 DNA reads TGTGCCAGCAGTTTCGGGCAGTACTTC. Encoded protein: CASSFGQYF.

This clonotype was observed a few times. V usage is TRBV7-9 and J usage is TRBJ2-7; D perhaps matches TRBD1 (5 bases). This CDR3 region has 14 residues. V was shortened by 6 bases and J by 7 bases, with 19 bases between the two germline ends. Germline assignment: CDR1 SEHNR and CDR2 FQNEAQ (reference sequence). CDR3 sequence (DNA): TGTGCCAGCAGTCAAGGGGTTCTCTCCGCTGAGCAGTACTTC. This translates into CASSQGVLSAEQYF.

Notes on this clonotype: This may be a read error: a much more frequent sequence differs by one nucleotide. V and J are TRBV25-1 and TRBJ2-5, with TRBD2 matching over 10 bases. Germline V CDR1 and CDR2: MGHDK, SYGVNS. V dropped 7 bases and J dropped 11; count of bases not matched to a gene: 22. The CDR3 contains 17 residues. CDR3 sequence reads: CASTDRAASGSKNEQYF. CDR3 nucleotides: TGTGCCAGCACCGACCGGGCAGCTAGCGGGAGTAAAAATGAGCAGTACTTC.

J is TRBJ2-7 and V is TRBV6-5; D is perhaps TRBD1 (6 bases). This CDR3 has 14 amino acids. V was clipped by 4 bases and J by 4 bases, with 14 bases between them. CDR1 is MNHEY, CDR2 SVGAGI, per germline. The CDR3 coding sequence is TGTGCCAGCAGTTCGGAAAGACAGGTGTACGAGCAGTACTTC. Protein: CASSSERQVYEQYF.

In its sample, this clonotype was seen a few times. The chain links TRBV27 to TRBJ2-7; 9 nucleotides align to TRBD1. In germline, CDR1 is MNHEY, CDR2 SMNVEV (reference sequence). This CDR3 has 14 residues. Unmatched junction bases numbered 7, after V lost 6 bases and J lost 4 bases. The CDR3 region is CASSRRTGVYEQYF. CDR3 coding DNA: TGTGCCAGCAGCCGACGGACAGGGGTTTACGAGCAGTACTTC.

The chain has TRBV10-3 and TRBJ2-5; D possibly corresponds to TRBD1 (6 bases). The end of the DNA is better explained by TRBJ2-7, so the J call may be wrong. CDR1 is ENHRY and CDR2 is SYGVKD in the germline V gene. The CDR3 covers 14 residues. The CDR3 spells CAIRAAGESYEQYF. CDR3 nucleotide sequence: TGTGCCATCAGAGCAGCAGGGGAAAGCTACGAGCAGTACTTC.

This clonotype was seen a few times. The rearrangement links TRBV29-1 to TRBJ2-3; the D gene could be TRBD1 or TRBD2 (5 bases each). CDR3 length equals 16 residues. Germline CDR1 is SQVTM and CDR2 is ANQGSEA. V was clipped by 2 bases and J by 3 bases, with 18 bases between them. CDR3 in DNA: TGCAGCGTTGAAAGGCCCCCTTCGGGGCCAACAGATACGCAGTATTTT. This encodes CSVERPPSGPTDTQYF.

This clonotype was detected once. The chain combines TRBV2 with TRBJ1-6; D gene uncertain. The CDR3 contains 13 residues. V was shortened by 4 bases and J by 7 bases, with 8 bases between the two germline ends. From germline, CDR1 is SNHLY and CDR2 FYNNEI. The CDR3 DNA follows: TGTGCCAGCAGTGTCCGGGCAAATTCACCCCTCCACTTT. Translated: CASSVRANSPLHF. Full variable domain (remainder filled in from reference TRBV2 and TRBJ1-6): EPEVTQTPSHQVTQMGQEVILRCVPISNHLYFYWYRQILGQKVEFLVSFYNNEISEKSEIFDDQFSVERPDGSNFTLKIRSTKLEDSAMYFCASSVRANSPLHFGNGTRLTVT.